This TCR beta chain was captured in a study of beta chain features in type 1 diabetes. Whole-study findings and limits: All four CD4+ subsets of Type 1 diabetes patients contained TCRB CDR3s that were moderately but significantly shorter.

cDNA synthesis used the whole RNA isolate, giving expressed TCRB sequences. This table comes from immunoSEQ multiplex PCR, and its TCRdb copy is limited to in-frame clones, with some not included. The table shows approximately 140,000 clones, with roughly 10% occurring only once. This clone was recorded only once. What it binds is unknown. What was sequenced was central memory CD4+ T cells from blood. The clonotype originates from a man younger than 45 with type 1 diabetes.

The CDR3, as DNA: TGTGCCAGCAGTGCGACAGGAACACCCCAAGAGACCCAGTACTTC. Protein: CASSATGTPQETQYF. The chain uses TRBV6-1 and TRBJ2-5, with D perhaps TRBD1 (6 bases). The CDR3 contains 15 residues. Trimming left V 4 bases short and J 1 base short, with 13 bases between. Germline V gene data show CDR1 as MNHNS and CDR2 as SASEGT.